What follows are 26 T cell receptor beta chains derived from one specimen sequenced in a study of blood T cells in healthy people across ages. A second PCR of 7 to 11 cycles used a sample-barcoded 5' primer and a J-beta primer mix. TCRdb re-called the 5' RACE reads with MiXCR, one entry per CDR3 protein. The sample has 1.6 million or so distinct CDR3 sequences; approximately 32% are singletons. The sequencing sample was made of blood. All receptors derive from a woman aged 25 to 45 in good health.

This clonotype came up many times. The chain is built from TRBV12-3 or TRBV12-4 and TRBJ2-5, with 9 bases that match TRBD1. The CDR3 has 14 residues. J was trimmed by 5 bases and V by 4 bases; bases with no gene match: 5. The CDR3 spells CASSYRGRYETQYF. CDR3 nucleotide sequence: TGTGCCAGCAGTTACAGGGGGCGGTACGAGACCCAGTACTTC.

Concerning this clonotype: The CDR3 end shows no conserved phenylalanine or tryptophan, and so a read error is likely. CDR3 sequence (DNA): TGCAGTGCTTTAGCGGGGGGGCGGATGGATACGCAGTATTTG. It specifies CSALAGGRMDTQYL. The genes are TRBV20-1 and TRBJ2-3; 11 bases fit TRBD2. V gave up 5 bases and J gave up 6 bases; unmatched junction bases: 7. The germline V gene has CDR1 DFQATT and CDR2 SNEGSKA (reference sequence). The CDR3 sequence is 14 residues long.

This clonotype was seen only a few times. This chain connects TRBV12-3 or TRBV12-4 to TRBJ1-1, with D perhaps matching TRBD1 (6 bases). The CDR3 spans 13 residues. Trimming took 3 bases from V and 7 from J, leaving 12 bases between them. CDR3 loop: CASSLAGASEAFF. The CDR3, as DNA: TGTGCCAGCAGTTTGGCAGGGGCCAGTGAAGCTTTCTTT.

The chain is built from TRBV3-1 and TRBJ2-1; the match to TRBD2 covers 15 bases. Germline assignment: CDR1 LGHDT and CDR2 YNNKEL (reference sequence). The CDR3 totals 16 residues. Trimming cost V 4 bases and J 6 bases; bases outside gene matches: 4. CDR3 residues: CASSPWTSGGANEQFF. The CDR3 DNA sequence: TGTGCCAGCAGCCCCTGGACTAGCGGGGGGGCCAATGAGCAGTTCTTC.

CDR3 amino acids: CAITREAGGRADTQYF. The DNA of the CDR3 is TGTGCCATCACCCGAGAAGCGGGAGGGCGGGCAGATACGCAGTATTTT. The chain links TRBV10-3 to TRBJ2-3; 10 bases fit TRBD2. The CDR3 is 16 amino acids. Germline CDR1 and CDR2: ENHRY and SYGVKD. Unmatched junction bases numbered 11, after V lost 7 bases and J lost 4 bases.

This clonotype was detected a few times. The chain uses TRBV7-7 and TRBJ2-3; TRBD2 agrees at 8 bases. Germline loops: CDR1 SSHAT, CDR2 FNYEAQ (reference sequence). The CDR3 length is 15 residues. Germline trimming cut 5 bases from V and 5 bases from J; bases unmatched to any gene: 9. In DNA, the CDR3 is TGTGCCAGCAGCCCGGGACTAGACTGGCTAGATACGCAGTATTTT. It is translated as CASSPGLDWLDTQYF.

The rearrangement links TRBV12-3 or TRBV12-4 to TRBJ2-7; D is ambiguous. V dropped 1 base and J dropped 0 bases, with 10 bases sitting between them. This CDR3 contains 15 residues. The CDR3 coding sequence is TGTGCCAGCAGTTTAGGAAGCGTCTTCTCCTACGAGCAGTACTTC. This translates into CASSLGSVFSYEQYF.

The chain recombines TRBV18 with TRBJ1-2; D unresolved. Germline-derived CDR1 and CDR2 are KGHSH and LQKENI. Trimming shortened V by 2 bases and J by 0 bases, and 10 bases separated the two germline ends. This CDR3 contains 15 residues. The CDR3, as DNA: TGTGCCAGCTCACCAGCCAGAGAGTCTAACTATGGCTACACCTTC. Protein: CASSPARESNYGYTF.

CDR3 region: CASRDTLNYGYTF. CDR3 in DNA: TGTGCCAGCAGGGACACTTTAAACTATGGCTACACCTTC. V is TRBV27 and J is TRBJ1-2, with D maybe TRBD1 (5 bases). This CDR3 contains 13 residues. V was clipped by 6 bases and J by 2 bases, with 10 bases between them. Germline loops: CDR1 MNHEY, CDR2 SMNVEV (reference sequence).

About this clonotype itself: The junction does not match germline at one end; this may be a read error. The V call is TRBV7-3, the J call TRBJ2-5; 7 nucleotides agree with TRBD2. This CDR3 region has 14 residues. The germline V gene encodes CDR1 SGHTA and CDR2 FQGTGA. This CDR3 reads CASSRDRAGETQDF. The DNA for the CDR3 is TGTGCCAGCAGCCGAGACCGGGCGGGAGAGACCCAGGACTTC.

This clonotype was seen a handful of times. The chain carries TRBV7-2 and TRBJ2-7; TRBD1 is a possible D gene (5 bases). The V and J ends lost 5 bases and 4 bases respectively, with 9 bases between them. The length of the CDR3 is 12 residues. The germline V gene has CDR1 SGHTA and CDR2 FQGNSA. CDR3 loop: CASSLQVYEQYF. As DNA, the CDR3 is TGTGCCAGCAGCCTACAGGTTTACGAGCAGTACTTC. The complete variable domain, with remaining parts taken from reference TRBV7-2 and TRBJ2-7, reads GAGVSQSPSNKVTEKGKDVELRCDPISGHTALYWYRQSLGQGLEFLIYFQGNSAPDKSGLPSDRFSAERTGGSVSTLTIQRTQQEDSAVYLCASSLQVYEQYFGPGTRLTVT.

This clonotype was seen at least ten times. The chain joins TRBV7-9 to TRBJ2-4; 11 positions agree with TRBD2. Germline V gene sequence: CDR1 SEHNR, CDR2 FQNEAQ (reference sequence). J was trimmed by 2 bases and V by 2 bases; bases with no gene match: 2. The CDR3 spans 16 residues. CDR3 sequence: CASSLTSGRSKNIQYF. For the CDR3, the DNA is TGTGCCAGCAGCTTAACTAGCGGGAGATCCAAAAACATTCAGTACTTC. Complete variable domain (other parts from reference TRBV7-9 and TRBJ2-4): DTGVSQNPRHKITKRGQNVTFRCDPISEHNRLYWYRQTLGQGPEFLTYFQNEAQLEKSRLLSDRFSAERPKGSFSTLEIQRTEQGDSAMYLCASSLTSGRSKNIQYFGAGTRLSVL.

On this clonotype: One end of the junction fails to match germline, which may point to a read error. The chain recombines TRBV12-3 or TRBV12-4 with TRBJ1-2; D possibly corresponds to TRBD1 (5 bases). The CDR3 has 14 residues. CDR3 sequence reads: CGSSLKGLPLGYTF. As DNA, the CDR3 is TGTGGCAGCAGTTTAAAGGGACTGCCGTTGGGCTACACCTTC.

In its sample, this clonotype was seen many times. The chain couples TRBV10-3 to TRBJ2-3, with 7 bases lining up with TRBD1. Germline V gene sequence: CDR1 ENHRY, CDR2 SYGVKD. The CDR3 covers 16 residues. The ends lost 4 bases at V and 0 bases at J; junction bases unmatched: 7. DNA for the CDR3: TGTGCCATCAGTGTGAGGGGGCTCACAAGCACAGATACGCAGTATTTT. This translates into CAISVRGLTSTDTQYF.

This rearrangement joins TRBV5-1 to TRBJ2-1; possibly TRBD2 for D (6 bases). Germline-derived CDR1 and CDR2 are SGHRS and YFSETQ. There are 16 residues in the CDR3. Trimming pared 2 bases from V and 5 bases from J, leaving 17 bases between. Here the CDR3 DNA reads TGCGCCAGCAGCTTCCAGGCTGGAGGGGCCCACAATGAGCAGTTCTTC. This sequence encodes CASSFQAGGAHNEQFF.

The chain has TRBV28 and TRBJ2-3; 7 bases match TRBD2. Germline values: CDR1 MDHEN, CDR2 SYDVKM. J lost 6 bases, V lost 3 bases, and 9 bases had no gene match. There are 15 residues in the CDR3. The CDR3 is CASSFSLLATDTQYF. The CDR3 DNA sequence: TGTGCCAGCAGTTTCTCACTACTAGCGACGGATACGCAGTATTTT.

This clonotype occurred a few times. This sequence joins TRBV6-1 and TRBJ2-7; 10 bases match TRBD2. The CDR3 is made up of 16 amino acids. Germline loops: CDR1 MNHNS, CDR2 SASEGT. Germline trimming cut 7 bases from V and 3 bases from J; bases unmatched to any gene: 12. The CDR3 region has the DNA TGTGCCAGCACAGTCCGGACTAGCGGATGGGGCTACGAGCAGTACTTC. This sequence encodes CASTVRTSGWGYEQYF.

CDR3 amino acids: CAIKTTRTGNEQFF. The CDR3 region has the DNA TGTGCCATCAAAACAACTCGGACGGGTAATGAGCAGTTCTTC. This chain connects TRBV10-3 to TRBJ2-1; D is undetermined. Trimming took 7 bases from V and 7 from J, leaving 17 bases between them. From germline, CDR1 is ENHRY and CDR2 SYGVKD. CDR3 length: 14 residues.

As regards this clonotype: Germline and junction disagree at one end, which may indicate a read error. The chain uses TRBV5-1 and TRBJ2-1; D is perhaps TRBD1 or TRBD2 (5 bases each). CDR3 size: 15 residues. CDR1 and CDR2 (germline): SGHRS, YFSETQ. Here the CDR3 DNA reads TGCGCCAACAGCTGGGACCGGGACCACTACAATGAGCAGTTCTTC. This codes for CANSWDRDHYNEQFF.

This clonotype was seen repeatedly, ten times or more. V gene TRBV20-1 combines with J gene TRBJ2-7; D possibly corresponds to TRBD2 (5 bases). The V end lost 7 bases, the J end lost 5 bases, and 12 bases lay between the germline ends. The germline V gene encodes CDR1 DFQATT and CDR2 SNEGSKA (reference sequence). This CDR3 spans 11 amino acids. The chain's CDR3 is CSVQWTHEQYF. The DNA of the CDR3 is TGCAGTGTGCAGTGGACTCACGAGCAGTACTTC.

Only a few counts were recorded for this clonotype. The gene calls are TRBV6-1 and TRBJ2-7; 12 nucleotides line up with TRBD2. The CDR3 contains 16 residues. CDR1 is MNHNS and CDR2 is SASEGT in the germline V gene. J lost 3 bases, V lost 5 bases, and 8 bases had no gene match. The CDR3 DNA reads TGTGCCAGCAGTCAAGGGCGGACTAGCGGGATCTACGAGCAGTACTTC. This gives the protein CASSQGRTSGIYEQYF.

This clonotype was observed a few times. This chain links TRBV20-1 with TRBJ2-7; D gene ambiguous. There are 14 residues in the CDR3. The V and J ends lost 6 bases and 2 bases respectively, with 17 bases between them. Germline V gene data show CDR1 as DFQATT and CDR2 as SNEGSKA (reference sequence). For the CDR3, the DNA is TGCAGTGCGGGGATGGGCGTGAACCCCTACGAGCAGTACTTC. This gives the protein CSAGMGVNPYEQYF.

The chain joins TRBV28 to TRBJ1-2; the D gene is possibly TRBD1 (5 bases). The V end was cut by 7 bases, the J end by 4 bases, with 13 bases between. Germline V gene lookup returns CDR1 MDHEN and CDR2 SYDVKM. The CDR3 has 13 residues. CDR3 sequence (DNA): TGTGCCAGCACGCGCGGGGGAAGCTATGGCTACACCTTC. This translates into CASTRGGSYGYTF.

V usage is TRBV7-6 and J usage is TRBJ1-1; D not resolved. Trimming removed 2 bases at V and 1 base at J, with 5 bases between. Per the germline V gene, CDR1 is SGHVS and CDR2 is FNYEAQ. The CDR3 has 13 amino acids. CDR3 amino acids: CASSLNWNTEAFF. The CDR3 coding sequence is TGTGCCAGCAGCTTAAATTGGAACACTGAAGCTTTCTTT.

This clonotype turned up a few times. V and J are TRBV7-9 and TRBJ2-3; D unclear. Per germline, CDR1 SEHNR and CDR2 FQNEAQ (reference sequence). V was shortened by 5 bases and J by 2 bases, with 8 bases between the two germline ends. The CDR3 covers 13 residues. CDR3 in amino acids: CASSPQTTDTQYF. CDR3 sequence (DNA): TGTGCCAGCAGCCCCCAAACCACAGATACGCAGTATTTT.

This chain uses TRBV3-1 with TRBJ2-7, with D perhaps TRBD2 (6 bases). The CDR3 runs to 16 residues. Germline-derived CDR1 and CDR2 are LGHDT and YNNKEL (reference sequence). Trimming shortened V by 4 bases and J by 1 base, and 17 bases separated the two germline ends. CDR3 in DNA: TGTGCCAGCAGCCCCCCGGGGGTTTTCCTTTCCTACGAGCAGTACTTC. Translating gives CASSPPGVFLSYEQYF.